This note documents a single T cell receptor (beta chain) sequence. No antigen is known for it. Sequenced by immunoSEQ multiplex PCR; TCRdb stores in-frame clones only, minus some. Seen here are 92,000 or so clones, about 89% observed once, and the top ten hold around 1.5%. The germline gives CDR1 GTSNPN, CDR2 SVGIG (reference sequence). CDR3 size: 14 residues. The V gene lost 2 bases and the J gene lost 4 bases, with 11 bases spanning the gap. These data originate in a study of T cell responses to AZD1222 COVID-19 vaccine. Findings and limits, study-wide: At baseline, just five or six AZD1222 recipients tested seropositive. Compared with day 0, the breadth and depth of the Spike-specific TCR repertoire rose significantly after two doses of AZD1222. Donors were mostly white British, more females; clonal diversity possibly underestimated. Across spike, vaccine-associated CD4 TCRs were found, dominant at 160-218 and 743-854.

The chain joins TRBV30 to TRBJ1-4, with TRBD1 as a possible D gene (6 bases). The input for sequencing was peripheral blood, taken on day 0 of AZD1222 vaccination. The receptor was isolated from an adult in good health. CDR3 protein: CAWSRKGGNEKLFF. The CDR3 bases are TGTGCCTGGAGTCGGAAAGGGGGTAATGAAAAACTGTTTTTT.